A selection of T cell receptor beta chains follows, all from one sample in a study of T cell responses to AZD1222 COVID-19 vaccine. The data were produced by immunoSEQ multiplex PCR, yet TCRdb's version contains in-frame clones alone and is incomplete. The sample yields some 150,000 clones, of which the top ten take up 2% to 2.5%. Sequenced: peripheral blood. The receptors here all came from an adult in good health. CDR3s include the opening cysteine and the closing phenylalanine or tryptophan. The D gene is left open where the match is weak.

d_call: TRBD1; v_call: TRBV5-5; cdr3_length: 16; j_call: TRBJ2-3; cdr3_nt: TGTGCCAGCAGCCTAGGGACAGGGTATGGCACAGATACGCAGTATTTT; cdr3_aa: CASSLGTGYGTDTQYF
d_call: TRBD1; v_call: TRBV20-1; cdr3_length: 11; j_call: TRBJ1-1; cdr3_nt: TGCAGTGCTGAGACAGGGAGCGAAGCTTTCTTT; cdr3_aa: CSAETGSEAFF
d_call: -; v_call: TRBV2; cdr3_length: 14; j_call: TRBJ1-1; cdr3_nt: TGTGCCAGCGGATTGGAACAGGGTCTCGGGTTGGCTTTCTTT; cdr3_aa: CASGLEQGLGLAFF
d_call: TRBD1; v_call: TRBV28; cdr3_length: 14; j_call: TRBJ1-5; cdr3_nt: TGTGCCAGCAGACCGGGACAGGGGGGTCAGCCCCAGCATTTT; cdr3_aa: CASRPGQGGQPQHF
d_call: TRBD1; v_call: TRBV7-2; cdr3_length: 15; j_call: TRBJ1-4; cdr3_nt: TGTGCCAGCAGCTTATTCGGACAGGCTAATGAAAAACTGTTTTTT; cdr3_aa: CASSLFGQANEKLFF
d_call: -; v_call: TRBV7-9; cdr3_length: 14; j_call: TRBJ2-7; cdr3_nt: TGTGCCAGCAGCTCCCCTCGGACTGGCTACGAGCAGTACTTC; cdr3_aa: CASSSPRTGYEQYF
d_call: TRBD1; v_call: TRBV25-1; cdr3_length: 14; j_call: TRBJ1-2; cdr3_nt: TGTGCCAGCGCATACCTGGGACAGGGCGACGGCTACACCTTC; cdr3_aa: CASAYLGQGDGYTF
d_call: TRBD1; v_call: TRBV6-6; cdr3_length: 14; j_call: TRBJ1-2; cdr3_nt: TGTGCCAGCAGTTACCGGGACAGGTCTGTTGGCTACACCTTC; cdr3_aa: CASSYRDRSVGYTF
d_call: -; v_call: TRBV19; cdr3_length: 15; j_call: TRBJ2-2; cdr3_nt: TGTGCCAGTAGTATGACGTCAGGGGCAACCGGGGAGCTGTTTTTT; cdr3_aa: CASSMTSGATGELFF
d_call: -; v_call: TRBV18; cdr3_length: 16; j_call: TRBJ1-5; cdr3_nt: TGTGCCAGCTCACGACTTCCCCCCGAGGGGAGTCAGCCCCAGCATTTT; cdr3_aa: CASSRLPPEGSQPQHF
d_call: TRBD1; v_call: TRBV10-1; cdr3_length: 15; j_call: TRBJ1-6; cdr3_nt: TGCGCCAGCAGTTCCTACCCCAGGGGGAAGTCACCCCTCCACTTT; cdr3_aa: CASSSYPRGKSPLHF
d_call: -; v_call: TRBV19; cdr3_length: 13; j_call: TRBJ1-2; cdr3_nt: TGTGCCAGTAGTGACTGGCTCACCGGGGGCTACACCTTC; cdr3_aa: CASSDWLTGGYTF
d_call: -; v_call: TRBV7-3; cdr3_length: 14; j_call: TRBJ2-3; cdr3_nt: TGTGCCAGCAGCCTATCGCGGGCGGCAGATACGCAGTATTTT; cdr3_aa: CASSLSRAADTQYF
d_call: TRBD1; v_call: TRBV27; cdr3_length: 14; j_call: TRBJ1-5; cdr3_nt: TGTGCCAGCAGTGCGGGACAGGGGCATCAGCCCCAGCATTTT; cdr3_aa: CASSAGQGHQPQHF
d_call: -; v_call: TRBV3-1/TRBV3-2; cdr3_length: 18; j_call: TRBJ2-2; cdr3_nt: TGTGCCAGCAGCCAAGATTTATCGGGACCGAAGAACACCGGGGAGCTGTTTTTT; cdr3_aa: CASSQDLSGPKNTGELFF
d_call: TRBD1; v_call: TRBV30; cdr3_length: 14; j_call: TRBJ1-5; cdr3_nt: TGTGCCTGGGGGACAGGATTGGTGAATCAGCCCCAGCATTTT; cdr3_aa: CAWGTGLVNQPQHF
d_call: -; v_call: TRBV4-1; cdr3_length: 15; j_call: TRBJ1-2; cdr3_nt: TGCGCCAGCAGCCCCTCGCCAGGAGGCAACTATGGCTACACCTTC; cdr3_aa: CASSPSPGGNYGYTF
d_call: TRBD1; v_call: TRBV7-2; cdr3_length: 14; j_call: TRBJ2-1; cdr3_nt: TGTGCCAGCAGTCTCGACAGGGGGCGAAATGAGCAGTTCTTC; cdr3_aa: CASSLDRGRNEQFF
d_call: -; v_call: TRBV19; cdr3_length: 14; j_call: TRBJ1-3; cdr3_nt: TGTGCCAGTAGTACTCAAATGCACGGAAACACCATATATTTT; cdr3_aa: CASSTQMHGNTIYF
d_call: TRBD1; v_call: TRBV5-8; cdr3_length: 14; j_call: TRBJ1-5; cdr3_nt: TGTGCCAGCAGGAGGGACAGACGCAATCAGCCCCAGCATTTT; cdr3_aa: CASRRDRRNQPQHF
d_call: -; v_call: TRBV28; cdr3_length: 17; j_call: TRBJ1-3; cdr3_nt: TGTGCCAGCAGTTTGGGTCCACTATTCGGCTCTGGAAACACCATATATTTT; cdr3_aa: CASSLGPLFGSGNTIYF
d_call: -; v_call: TRBV6-1; cdr3_length: 14; j_call: TRBJ1-5; cdr3_nt: TGTGCCAGCAGTGAAGATAGCAGCAATCAGCCCCAGCATTTT; cdr3_aa: CASSEDSSNQPQHF
d_call: -; v_call: TRBV5-6; cdr3_length: 16; j_call: TRBJ1-2; cdr3_nt: TGTGCCAGCAGCTTGTACACCGGGGGGTTAGTCTATGGCTACACCTTC; cdr3_aa: CASSLYTGGLVYGYTF
d_call: -; v_call: TRBV30; cdr3_length: 11; j_call: TRBJ1-4; cdr3_nt: TGTGCCTGGAGTGTACGAGAAAAACTGTTTTTT; cdr3_aa: CAWSVREKLFF
d_call: TRBD1; v_call: TRBV15; cdr3_length: 18; j_call: TRBJ1-3; cdr3_nt: TGTGCCACTAACCCCAAGGTGGACAGGGATAGCTCTGGAAACACCATATATTTT; cdr3_aa: CATNPKVDRDSSGNTIYF
d_call: -; v_call: TRBV15; cdr3_length: 14; j_call: TRBJ2-1; cdr3_nt: TGTGCCACCAGCAGAGTAGTCTCCTACAATGAGCAGTTCTTC; cdr3_aa: CATSRVVSYNEQFF
d_call: TRBD1; v_call: TRBV4-1; cdr3_length: 15; j_call: TRBJ1-4; cdr3_nt: TGCGCCAGCAGCCAAAGGGACAGGGGTTTTGAAAAACTGTTTTTT; cdr3_aa: CASSQRDRGFEKLFF
d_call: TRBD1; v_call: TRBV5-1; cdr3_length: 14; j_call: TRBJ1-2; cdr3_nt: TGCGCCAGCAGCCTGGACAGGGGGCGCGATGGCTACACCTTC; cdr3_aa: CASSLDRGRDGYTF
d_call: -; v_call: TRBV6-5; cdr3_length: 16; j_call: TRBJ2-7; cdr3_nt: TGTGCCAGCAGTTACTCGGGAGGTCGGGGGCGGAACGAGCAGTACTTC; cdr3_aa: CASSYSGGRGRNEQYF
d_call: TRBD1; v_call: TRBV30; cdr3_length: 13; j_call: TRBJ1-2; cdr3_nt: TGTGCCTGGAGGCGGGGGACAGGGCTTGGCTACACCTTC; cdr3_aa: CAWRRGTGLGYTF
d_call: -; v_call: TRBV5-1; cdr3_length: 18; j_call: TRBJ2-5; cdr3_nt: TGCGCCAGCAGCTTGGGAGGGGGGGACGGTGGTTCCCAAGAGACCCAGTACTTC; cdr3_aa: CASSLGGGDGGSQETQYF
d_call: TRBD2; v_call: TRBV7-3; cdr3_length: 14; j_call: TRBJ2-1; cdr3_nt: TGTGCCAGCAGCAGCGGGGGGGCATTCGATGAGCAGTTCTTC; cdr3_aa: CASSSGGAFDEQFF
d_call: TRBD1; v_call: TRBV28; cdr3_length: 12; j_call: TRBJ1-2; cdr3_nt: TGTGCCAGCGGAAACAGGGGGTATGGCTACACCTTC; cdr3_aa: CASGNRGYGYTF
d_call: -; v_call: TRBV6-1; cdr3_length: 11; j_call: TRBJ2-1; cdr3_nt: TGTGCCAGCAGTGAAGGAGATGAGCAGTTCTTC; cdr3_aa: CASSEGDEQFF
d_call: -; v_call: TRBV2; cdr3_length: 14; j_call: TRBJ2-7; cdr3_nt: TGTGCCAGCAGTGAATTTCGGGCCTCCTACGAGCAGTACTTC; cdr3_aa: CASSEFRASYEQYF
d_call: -; v_call: TRBV28; cdr3_length: 15; j_call: TRBJ2-1; cdr3_nt: TGTGCCAGCAGCCTTGTGGGTAGCTCCTACAATGAGCAGTTCTTC; cdr3_aa: CASSLVGSSYNEQFF
d_call: -; v_call: TRBV11-2; cdr3_length: 17; j_call: TRBJ1-1; cdr3_nt: TGTGCCAGCAGCTTAGCCGTCCGCGGGGAGATGAACACTGAAGCTTTCTTT; cdr3_aa: CASSLAVRGEMNTEAFF
d_call: -; v_call: TRBV7-2; cdr3_length: 15; j_call: TRBJ2-7; cdr3_nt: TGTGCCAGCAGCCCCCAGGAGGGGCGGTGGGTAGAGCAGTACTTC; cdr3_aa: CASSPQEGRWVEQYF
d_call: -; v_call: TRBV3-1/TRBV3-2; cdr3_length: 15; j_call: TRBJ1-6; cdr3_nt: TGTGCCAGCAACCTCGCGGGTGGCGATAATTCACCCCTCCACTTT; cdr3_aa: CASNLAGGDNSPLHF
d_call: TRBD2; v_call: TRBV7-2; cdr3_length: 18; j_call: TRBJ2-7; cdr3_nt: TGTGCCAGCAGCTTTCGGGTTGGGACTAGCGGGAACCCCTTTGAGGGATACTTC; cdr3_aa: CASSFRVGTSGNPFEGYF
d_call: -; v_call: TRBV6-5; cdr3_length: 15; j_call: TRBJ1-4; cdr3_nt: TGTGCCAGCAGTTGGGGATCCGGGGGCCCCGAAAAACTGTTTTTT; cdr3_aa: CASSWGSGGPEKLFF
d_call: -; v_call: TRBV5-5; cdr3_length: 14; j_call: TRBJ2-1; cdr3_nt: TGTGCCAGCAGCTTGGGGGGGAGGTACAATGAGCAGTTCTTC; cdr3_aa: CASSLGGRYNEQFF
d_call: -; v_call: TRBV19; cdr3_length: 14; j_call: TRBJ1-5; cdr3_nt: TGTGCCAGTAGTACCCGGGACCTCTTATCTCCCCAGCATTTT; cdr3_aa: CASSTRDLLSPQHF
d_call: TRBD1; v_call: TRBV14; cdr3_length: 16; j_call: TRBJ2-1; cdr3_nt: TGTGCCAGCAGCCGACAAACAGGGGGCTTCTACAATGAGCAGTTCTTC; cdr3_aa: CASSRQTGGFYNEQFF
d_call: -; v_call: TRBV5-1; cdr3_length: 15; j_call: TRBJ1-1; cdr3_nt: TGCGCCAGCAGCATGCTAGGCTCCGGAAACACTGAAGCTTTCTTT; cdr3_aa: CASSMLGSGNTEAFF
d_call: TRBD1; v_call: TRBV28; cdr3_length: 15; j_call: TRBJ1-5; cdr3_nt: TGTGCCAGCAGTTGGGACAGGGGGGTCAATCAGCCCCAGCATTTT; cdr3_aa: CASSWDRGVNQPQHF
d_call: TRBD1; v_call: TRBV7-6; cdr3_length: 14; j_call: TRBJ1-6; cdr3_nt: TGTGCCAGCAGCTTAGCAGGGGGCTCTTCACCCCTCCACTTT; cdr3_aa: CASSLAGGSSPLHF
d_call: -; v_call: TRBV5-6; cdr3_length: 13; j_call: TRBJ1-2; cdr3_nt: TGTGCCAGCATGAGGGACTTAAGCTATGGCTACACCTTC; cdr3_aa: CASMRDLSYGYTF
d_call: -; v_call: TRBV2; cdr3_length: 11; j_call: TRBJ1-2; cdr3_nt: TGTGCCAGCAGCCCCAACTATGGCTACACCTTC; cdr3_aa: CASSPNYGYTF
d_call: -; v_call: TRBV5-8; cdr3_length: 16; j_call: TRBJ2-7; cdr3_nt: TGTGCCAGCAGCTGGGAGCCGGGAGCCCCCTCCTACGAGCAGTACTTC; cdr3_aa: CASSWEPGAPSYEQYF
d_call: -; v_call: TRBV7-3; cdr3_length: 16; j_call: TRBJ2-3; cdr3_nt: TGTGCCAGCAGCTTACATTCTCTGGGACTGCGGGATACGCAGTATTTT; cdr3_aa: CASSLHSLGLRDTQYF
d_call: -; v_call: TRBV11-2; cdr3_length: 11; j_call: TRBJ2-5; cdr3_nt: TGTGCCAGCAGCTTAGATCGGGGCCAGTACTTC; cdr3_aa: CASSLDRGQYF
d_call: -; v_call: TRBV19; cdr3_length: 13; j_call: TRBJ1-2; cdr3_nt: TGTGCCAGTAGTCCAGAAGCTATGATGGGCTACACCTTC; cdr3_aa: CASSPEAMMGYTF
d_call: -; v_call: TRBV10-1; cdr3_length: 13; j_call: TRBJ1-1; cdr3_nt: TGCGCCAGCAGCAGGGACGGGAACACTGAAGCTTTCTTT; cdr3_aa: CASSRDGNTEAFF
d_call: -; v_call: TRBV7-6; cdr3_length: 15; j_call: TRBJ2-4; cdr3_nt: TGTGCCAGCAGCTTGGACAGTGGGGCCAAAAACATTCAGTACTTC; cdr3_aa: CASSLDSGAKNIQYF
d_call: -; v_call: TRBV6-2/TRBV6-3; cdr3_length: 17; j_call: TRBJ2-7; cdr3_nt: TGTGCCAGCAGTTACTCCCACCCCTATGGGGGTCTACACGAGCAGTACTTC; cdr3_aa: CASSYSHPYGGLHEQYF
d_call: -; v_call: TRBV7-9; cdr3_length: 14; j_call: TRBJ2-3; cdr3_nt: TGTGCCAGCAGCTTAGAGGTTAGCACAGATACGCAGTATTTT; cdr3_aa: CASSLEVSTDTQYF
d_call: -; v_call: TRBV6-5; cdr3_length: 15; j_call: TRBJ2-1; cdr3_nt: TGTGCCAGCAGTAACATAGCGGAACACTACAATGAGCAGTTCTTC; cdr3_aa: CASSNIAEHYNEQFF